Listed here is a single T cell receptor beta chain. Each CDR3 protein gets one entry after TCRdb re-called the 5' RACE reads with MiXCR. The sample consists of approximately 81,000 distinct CDR3 sequences, roughly 13% of them appearing once. The CDR3 length is 17 residues. Looked up from germline, CDR1 is PRHDT and CDR2 is FYEKMQ (reference sequence). V was pared by 0 bases and J by 0 bases, with 12 bases between. These data originate in a study of early T cells in non-severe SARS-CoV-2 infection. The sequenced sample was whole blood. This chain uses TRBV13 with TRBJ1-3; no definite D call. The receptor's source is an adult who was a healthcare worker with PCR-confirmed SARS-CoV-2 infection or an uninfected control (not recorded which). CDR3 region: CASSLGTLRSSGNTIYF. In DNA form, the CDR3 reads TGTGCCAGCAGCTTAGGAACCCTTCGAAGCTCTGGAAACACCATATATTTT.